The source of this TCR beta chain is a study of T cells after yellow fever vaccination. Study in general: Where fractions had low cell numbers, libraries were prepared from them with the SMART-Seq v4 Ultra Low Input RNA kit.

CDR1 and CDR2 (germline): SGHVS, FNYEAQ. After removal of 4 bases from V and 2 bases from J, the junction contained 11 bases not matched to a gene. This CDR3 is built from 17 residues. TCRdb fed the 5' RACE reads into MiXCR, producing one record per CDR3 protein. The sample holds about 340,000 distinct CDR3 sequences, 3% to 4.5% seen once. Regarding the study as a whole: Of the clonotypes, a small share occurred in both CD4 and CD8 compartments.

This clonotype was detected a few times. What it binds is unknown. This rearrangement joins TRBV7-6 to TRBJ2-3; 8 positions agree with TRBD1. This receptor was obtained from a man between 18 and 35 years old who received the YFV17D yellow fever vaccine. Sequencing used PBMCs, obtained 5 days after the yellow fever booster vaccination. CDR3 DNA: TGTGCCAGCAGCTCTCCCCGGACAGGGCGATACACAGATACGCAGTATTTT. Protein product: CASSSPRTGRYTDTQYF.